One and the same sample provided the 23 T cell receptor beta chains below, sequenced in a study of blood T cell repertoires in COVID-19. Only in-frame clones appear in the TCRdb table, and some are missing; sequencing was by immunoSEQ multiplex PCR. The data contain 250,000 to 350,000 clones, 90% of them singletons. Source material: PBMCs or T cells enriched from blood (not recorded which). These TCRs come from a woman between 18 and 30 years old with acute COVID-19.

The V and J genes are TRBV30 and TRBJ1-2, with D perhaps matching TRBD1 (6 bases). CDR1 and CDR2 (germline): GTSNPN, SVGIG (reference sequence). This CDR3 region has 14 residues. V lost 4 bases and J lost 8, with 20 bases in between. The CDR3 protein is CAWNPEGGPRGYTF. Written as DNA, the CDR3 is TGTGCCTGGAACCCCGAGGGGGGGCCTCGCGGCTACACCTTC.

The CDR3: CASSLLGSIYGYTF. Here the CDR3 DNA reads TGTGCCAGCAGCTTATTGGGCAGCATCTATGGCTACACCTTC. The chain has TRBV7-2 and TRBJ1-2; no firm D call. CDR3 length: 14 amino acids. V lost 2 bases and J lost 4, with 11 bases in between. Germline V gives CDR1 SGHTA, CDR2 FQGNSA.

The chain employs TRBV18 and TRBJ1-1; tentative D call: TRBD1 (6 bases). The CDR3 has 16 residues. V dropped 0 bases and J dropped 0 bases, with 11 bases sitting between them. CDR1 is KGHSH and CDR2 is LQKENI in the germline V gene. The chain's CDR3 is CASSPPRQAMNTEAFF. CDR3 nucleotide sequence: TGTGCCAGCTCACCACCCCGACAGGCCATGAACACTGAAGCTTTCTTT.

This chain connects TRBV6-5 to TRBJ1-6; possible D gene TRBD1, 6 bases. The germline V gene has CDR1 MNHEY and CDR2 SVGAGI. CDR3 length: 14 amino acids. The germline V and J ends were trimmed by 2 bases and 14 bases, with 16 bases remaining between them. The CDR3 reads CASSYGRPQGSLHF. The CDR3 DNA follows: TGTGCCAGCAGTTACGGCAGGCCCCAGGGGTCCCTCCACTTT.

This clone was seen a handful of times. The gene calls are TRBV28 and TRBJ2-3; possible D gene TRBD2, 6 bases. Trimming took 3 bases from V and 1 from J, leaving 23 bases between them. Germline V CDR1 and CDR2: MDHEN, SYDVKM. The CDR3 covers 19 residues. As DNA, the CDR3 is TGTGCCAGCAGTTTTGGTGAAATTTTCGCTAGCGTAGGCACAGATACGCAGTATTTT. It is translated as CASSFGEIFASVGTDTQYF.

The chain joins TRBV5-1 to TRBJ1-1; D perhaps matches TRBD1 (5 bases). Trimming took off 2 bases at V and 3 bases at J, with 11 bases between the two ends. The germline CDR1 and CDR2 sequences are SGHRS and YFSETQ. The CDR3 is made up of 14 amino acids. The CDR3 DNA reads TGCGCCAGCAGCTTTCTGGGACTCGACACTGAAGCTTTCTTT. Protein: CASSFLGLDTEAFF.

This chain's CDR3 is CASSLVTGREGRTQYF. CDR3 in DNA: TGTGCCAGCAGCTTAGTTACGGGGCGGGAGGGCCGGACGCAGTATTTT. This chain links TRBV7-9 with TRBJ2-3; 9 positions agree with TRBD2. V shed 1 base and J 9 bases; nucleotides not matched to a gene: 11. CDR1 and CDR2 from the germline V gene are SEHNR and FQNEAQ (reference sequence). This CDR3 has 16 amino acids. The whole variable domain, filled in from reference TRBV7-9 and TRBJ2-3, reads DTGVSQNPRHKITKRGQNVTFRCDPISEHNRLYWYRQTLGQGPEFLTYFQNEAQLEKSRLLSDRFSAERPKGSFSTLEIQRTEQGDSAMYLCASSLVTGREGRTQYFGPGTRLTVL.

The chain recombines TRBV11-3 with TRBJ2-7, with 8 bases aligning to TRBD2. CDR1 SGHNT and CDR2 YENEEA come from the germline V gene. V trimming: 5 bases; J trimming: 4 bases; junction bases outside the gene matches: 13. The CDR3 loop spans 16 amino acids. CDR3 residues: CASSLLGTSTRYEQYF. DNA for the CDR3: TGTGCCAGCAGCCTCCTAGGGACTAGTACTCGGTACGAGCAGTACTTC. Combining the CDR3 with reference TRBV11-3 and TRBJ2-7 gives the whole variable domain EAGVVQSPRYKIIEKKQPVAFWCNPISGHNTLYWYLQNLGQGPELLIRYENEEAVDDSQLPKDRFSAERLKGVDSTLKIQPAELGDSAVYLCASSLLGTSTRYEQYFGPGTRLTVT.

The chain links TRBV5-6 to TRBJ1-5; D is perhaps TRBD1 (6 bases). Trimming pared 3 bases from V and 3 bases from J, leaving 10 bases between. The germline V gene has CDR1 SGHDT and CDR2 YYEEEE. The CDR3 spans 14 residues. CDR3 in amino acids: CASSSGQTNQPQHF. The DNA for the CDR3 is TGTGCCAGCAGCTCAGGACAGACCAATCAGCCCCAGCATTTT.

The rearrangement joins TRBV6-5 to TRBJ1-2; the D is unclear. This CDR3 region has 14 residues. Looked up from germline, CDR1 is MNHEY and CDR2 is SVGAGI. The ends were cut back, 6 bases at V and 5 bases at J, with 16 bases in the middle. CDR3 sequence (DNA): TGTGCCAGCAGCCTAACGGGTGGGAGTTATGGCTACACCTTC. Its translation: CASSLTGGSYGYTF.

This clone was observed a single time. The J gene is TRBJ1-2, the V gene TRBV28, with 12 bases matching TRBD1. The CDR3 length is 16 residues. Germline V gene data show CDR1 as MDHEN and CDR2 as SYDVKM. Germline trimming cut 4 bases from V and 3 bases from J; bases unmatched to any gene: 6. The CDR3 sequence: CASSSSGTGGDYGYTF. The DNA for the CDR3 is TGTGCCAGCAGTTCCTCCGGGACAGGGGGCGACTATGGCTACACCTTC.

This chain uses TRBV19 with TRBJ2-5; possible D gene TRBD2, 5 bases. V was trimmed by 1 base and J by 4 bases, leaving 13 bases between them. Germline lookup yields CDR1 LNHDA and CDR2 SQIVND (reference sequence). CDR3 length equals 15 residues. The chain's CDR3 is CASSIVGRGRETQYF. The CDR3 DNA reads TGTGCCAGTAGTATAGTAGGTCGGGGTCGAGAGACCCAGTACTTC.

The chain is built from TRBV10-1 and TRBJ1-5, with D maybe TRBD1 (5 bases). V was cut by 0 bases and J by 2 bases, with 8 bases left in between. Germline V gene data show CDR1 as WNHNN and CDR2 as SYGVQD (reference sequence). The CDR3 sequence is 15 residues long. CDR3 sequence (DNA): TGCGCCAGCAGTGAGTCGGAGGGGCGCAATCAGCCCCAGCATTTT. Its translation is CASSESEGRNQPQHF.

As for this clone: One end of the junction fails to match germline, which may point to a read error. The chain uses TRBV28 and TRBJ1-4; a weak D match, TRBD1 (6 bases). The germline CDR1 and CDR2 sequences are MDHEN and SYDVKM. The CDR3 contains 13 residues. CDR3 sequence (DNA): TGTGCCGGCAGGGGAGGGGGGGATGAAAAACTGTTTTTT. Residues: CAGRGGGDEKLFF. The variable domain in full, completed from reference TRBV28 and TRBJ1-4, reads DVKVTQSSRYLVKRTGEKVFLECVQDMDHENMFWYRQDPGLGLRLIYFSYDVKMKEKGDIPEGYSVSREKKERFSLILESASTNQTSMYLCAGRGGGDEKLFFGSGTQLSVL.

This chain connects TRBV19 to TRBJ1-3; 7 positions agree with TRBD1. Germline CDR1 reads LNHDA; CDR2 reads SQIVND (reference sequence). This CDR3 contains 15 residues. Germline trimming cut 6 bases from V and 2 bases from J; bases unmatched to any gene: 7. The chain's CDR3 is CASRPGQRTGNTIYF. The CDR3 DNA reads as TGTGCCAGTAGGCCGGGACAGAGAACTGGAAACACCATATATTTT.

The rearrangement links TRBV3-1 (or the pseudogene TRBV3-2) to TRBJ2-7; TRBD1 agrees at 9 bases. From germline, CDR1 is LGHDT and CDR2 YNNKEL (reference sequence). V trimming: 4 bases; J trimming: 6 bases; junction bases outside the gene matches: 7. The CDR3 sequence is 14 residues long. CDR3 nucleotide sequence: TGTGCCAGCAGCCGCCGGGACAGGGAAGCCGAGCAGTACTTC. Its translation is CASSRRDREAEQYF.

This sequence joins TRBV19 and TRBJ1-2; D is perhaps TRBD1 (6 bases). The CDR3 sequence is 11 residues long. Deletions cut 6 bases from V and 8 bases from J, with 10 bases between. Germline V gives CDR1 LNHDA, CDR2 SQIVND (reference sequence). DNA of the CDR3: TGTGCCAGTAGGCAGGGGAGCGGCTACACCTTC. It is translated as CASRQGSGYTF.

The rearrangement joins TRBV19 to TRBJ1-2; maybe TRBD1 (5 bases). V lost 5 bases, J lost 7 bases, and 11 bases lay in between. This CDR3 spans 12 amino acids. Germline V gene lookup returns CDR1 LNHDA and CDR2 SQIVND (reference sequence). CDR3 DNA: TGTGCCAGTAGTCCCTCCGGGGGTGGCTACACCTTC. Amino acids: CASSPSGGGYTF.

The rearrangement links TRBV2 to TRBJ1-3; 7 bases are shared with TRBD1. This CDR3 comprises 15 residues. CDR1 and CDR2 (germline): SNHLY, FYNNEI. The trim removed 6 bases at V and 0 bases at J, leaving 5 bases unmatched. The CDR3 is CASREGQSSGNTIYF. The DNA of the CDR3 is TGTGCCAGCAGGGAGGGACAGAGCTCTGGAAACACCATATATTTT.

The DNA of the CDR3 is TGTGCCAGCTCACCAACCGGGACTACGAACACCGGGGAGCTGTTTTTT. It translates to CASSPTGTTNTGELFF. The rearrangement uses TRBV18 and TRBJ2-2; TRBD2 matches at 7 bases. Trimming cost V 2 bases and J 0 bases; bases outside gene matches: 3. The CDR3 loop spans 16 amino acids. Germline V gene lookup returns CDR1 KGHSH and CDR2 LQKENI.

This clone showed up just once. The CDR3 spells CASSLGGNYGYTF. The CDR3 nucleotides read TGTGCCAGCAGCTTAGGCGGTAACTATGGCTACACCTTC. J is TRBJ1-2 and V is TRBV7-2; no reliable D call. The V end was cut by 1 base, the J end by 1 base, with 4 bases between. The CDR3 contains 13 residues. Germline V CDR1 and CDR2: SGHTA, FQGNSA.

J is TRBJ2-3 and V is TRBV5-1; 12 bases match TRBD2. Trimming cost V 4 bases and J 3 bases; bases outside gene matches: 3. This CDR3 contains 15 residues. Germline lookup yields CDR1 SGHRS and CDR2 YFSETQ. CDR3 nucleotide sequence: TGCGCCAGCAGCCTGACTAGCGGGAGAACAGATACGCAGTATTTT. Translated: CASSLTSGRTDTQYF.

CDR3 in DNA: TGTGCCAGCAGTTTTGAGGTCAAAGAGACCCAGTACTTC. Amino acids: CASSFEVKETQYF. The chain couples TRBV11-3 to TRBJ2-5; unclear D gene. CDR3 size: 13 residues. In germline, CDR1 is SGHNT, CDR2 YENEEA. V was clipped by 6 bases and J by 3 bases, with 11 bases between them.